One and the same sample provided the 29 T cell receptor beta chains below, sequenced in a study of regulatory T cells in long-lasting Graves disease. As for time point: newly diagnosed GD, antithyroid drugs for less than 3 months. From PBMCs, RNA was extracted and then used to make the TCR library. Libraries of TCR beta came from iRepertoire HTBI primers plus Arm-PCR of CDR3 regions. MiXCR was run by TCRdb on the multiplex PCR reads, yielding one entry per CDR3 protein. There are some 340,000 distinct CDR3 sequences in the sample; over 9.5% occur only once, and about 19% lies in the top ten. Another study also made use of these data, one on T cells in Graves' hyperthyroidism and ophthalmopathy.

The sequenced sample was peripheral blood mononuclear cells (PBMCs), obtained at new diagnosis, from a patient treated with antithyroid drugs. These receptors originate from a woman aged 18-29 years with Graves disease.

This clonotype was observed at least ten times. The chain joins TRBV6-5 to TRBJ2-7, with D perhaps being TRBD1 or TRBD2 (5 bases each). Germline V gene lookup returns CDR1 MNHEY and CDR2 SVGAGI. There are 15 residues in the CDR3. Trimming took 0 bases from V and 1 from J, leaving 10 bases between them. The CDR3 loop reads CASSYSGEGSYEQYF. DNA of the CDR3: TGTGCCAGCAGTTACTCGGGGGAAGGGTCCTACGAGCAGTACTTC.

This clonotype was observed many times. In DNA form, the CDR3 reads TGTGCCAGCAGCCCCCCTAGCGGGAGACCTGATGAGCAGTTCTTC. Translated, it gives CASSPPSGRPDEQFF. The chain is built from TRBV7-2 and TRBJ2-1; 10 nucleotides align to TRBD2. There are 15 residues in the CDR3. Trimming at V came to 5 bases and at J to 8 bases, leaving 9 bases not matched to a gene. CDR1 and CDR2 (germline): SGHTA, FQGNSA.

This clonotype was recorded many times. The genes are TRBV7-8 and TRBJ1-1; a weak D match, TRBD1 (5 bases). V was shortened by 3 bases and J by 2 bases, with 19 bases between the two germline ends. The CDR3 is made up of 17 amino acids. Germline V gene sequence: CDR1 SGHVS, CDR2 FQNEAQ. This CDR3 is CASSLRSSGGTNTEAFF. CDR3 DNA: TGTGCCAGCAGCTTGAGATCGTCCGGGGGTACTAACACTGAAGCTTTCTTT. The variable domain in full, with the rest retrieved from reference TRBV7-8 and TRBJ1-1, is GAGVSQSPRYKVAKRGQDVALRCDPISGHVSLFWYQQALGQGPEFLTYFQNEAQLDKSGLPSDRFFAERPEGSVSTLKIQRTQQEDSAVYLCASSLRSSGGTNTEAFFGQGTRLTVV.

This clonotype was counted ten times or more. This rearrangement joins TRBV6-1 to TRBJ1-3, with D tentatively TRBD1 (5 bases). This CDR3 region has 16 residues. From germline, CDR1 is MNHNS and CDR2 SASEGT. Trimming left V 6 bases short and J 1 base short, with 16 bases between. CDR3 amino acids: CASSLDTGGSGNTIYF. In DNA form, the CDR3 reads TGTGCCAGCAGCCTGGACACCGGCGGGTCTGGAAACACCATATATTTT.

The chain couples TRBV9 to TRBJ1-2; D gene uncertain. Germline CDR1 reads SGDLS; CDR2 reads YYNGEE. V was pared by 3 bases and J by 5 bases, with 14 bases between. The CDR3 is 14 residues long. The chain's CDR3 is CASSGVSMGYGYTF. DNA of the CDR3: TGTGCCAGCAGCGGGGTCAGCATGGGGTATGGCTACACCTTC.

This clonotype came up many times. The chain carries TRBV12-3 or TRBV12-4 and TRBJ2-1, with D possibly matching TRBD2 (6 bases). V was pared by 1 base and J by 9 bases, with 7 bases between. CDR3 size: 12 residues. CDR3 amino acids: CASSLDGSEQFF. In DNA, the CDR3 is TGTGCCAGCAGTTTAGACGGGAGTGAGCAGTTCTTC.

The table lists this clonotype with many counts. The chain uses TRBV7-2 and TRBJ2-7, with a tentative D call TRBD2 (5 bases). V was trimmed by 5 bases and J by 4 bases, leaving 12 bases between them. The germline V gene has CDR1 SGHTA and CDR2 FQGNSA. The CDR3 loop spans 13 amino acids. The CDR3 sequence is CASSGAEGYEQYV. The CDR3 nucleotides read TGTGCCAGCAGCGGAGCAGAGGGTTACGAGCAGTACGTC.

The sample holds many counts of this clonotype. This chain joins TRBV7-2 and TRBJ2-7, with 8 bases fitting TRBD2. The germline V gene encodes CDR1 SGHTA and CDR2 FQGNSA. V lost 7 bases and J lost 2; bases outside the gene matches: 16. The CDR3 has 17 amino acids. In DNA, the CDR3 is TGTGCCAGCACCCGCACGGGGGGGAGTCTTGCTACCTACGAGCAGTACTTC. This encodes CASTRTGGSLATYEQYF.

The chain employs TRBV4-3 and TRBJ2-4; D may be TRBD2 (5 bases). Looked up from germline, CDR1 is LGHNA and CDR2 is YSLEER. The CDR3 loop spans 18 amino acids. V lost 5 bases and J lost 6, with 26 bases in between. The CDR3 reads CASSTGLTYSGIGNIQYF. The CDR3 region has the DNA TGCGCCAGCAGCACCGGACTGACATATTCGGGTATTGGAAACATTCAGTACTTC.

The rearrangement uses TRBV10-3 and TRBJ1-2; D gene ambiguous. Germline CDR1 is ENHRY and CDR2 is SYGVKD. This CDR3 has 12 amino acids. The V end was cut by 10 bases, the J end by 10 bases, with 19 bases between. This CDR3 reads CATLVSVHDYTF. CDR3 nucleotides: TGTGCCACCTTGGTATCGGTTCATGACTACACCTTC.

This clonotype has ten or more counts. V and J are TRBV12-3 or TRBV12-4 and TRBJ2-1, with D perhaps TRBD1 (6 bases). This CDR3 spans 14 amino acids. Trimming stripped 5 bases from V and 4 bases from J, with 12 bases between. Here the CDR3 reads CASSGGHVYNEQFF. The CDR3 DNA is TGTGCCAGCAGTGGGGGACACGTGTACAATGAGCAGTTCTTC.

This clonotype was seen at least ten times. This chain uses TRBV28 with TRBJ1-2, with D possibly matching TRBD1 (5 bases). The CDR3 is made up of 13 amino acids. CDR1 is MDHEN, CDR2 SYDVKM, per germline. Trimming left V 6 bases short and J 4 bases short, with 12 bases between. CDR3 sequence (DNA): TGTGCCAGCAGGCCGGGACCGTCCTATGGCTACACCTTC. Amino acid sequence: CASRPGPSYGYTF.

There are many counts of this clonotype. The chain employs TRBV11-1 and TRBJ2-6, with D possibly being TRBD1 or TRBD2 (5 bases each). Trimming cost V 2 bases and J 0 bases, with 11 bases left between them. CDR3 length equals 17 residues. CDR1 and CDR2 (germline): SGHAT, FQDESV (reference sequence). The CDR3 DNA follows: TGTGCCAGCAGCTTATGGGGGTTAAGCTCTGGGGCCAACGTCCTGACTTTC. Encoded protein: CASSLWGLSSGANVLTF.

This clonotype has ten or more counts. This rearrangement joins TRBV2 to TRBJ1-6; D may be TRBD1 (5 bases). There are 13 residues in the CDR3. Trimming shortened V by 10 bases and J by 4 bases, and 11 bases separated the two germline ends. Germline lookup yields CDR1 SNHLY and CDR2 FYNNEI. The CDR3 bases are TGTGCCACCTCGACAGAGTATAATTCACCCCTCCACTTT. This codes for CATSTEYNSPLHF.

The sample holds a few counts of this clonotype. The CDR3 DNA reads as TGTGCCACCAACAGGGGGCCGGGAGATACGCAGTATTTT. Protein sequence: CATNRGPGDTQYF. The J gene is TRBJ2-3, the V gene TRBV24-1; 9 nucleotides align to TRBD1. CDR1 and CDR2 from the germline V gene are KGHDR and SFDVKD. This CDR3 has 13 amino acids. The ends lost 8 bases at V and 5 bases at J; junction bases unmatched: 4.

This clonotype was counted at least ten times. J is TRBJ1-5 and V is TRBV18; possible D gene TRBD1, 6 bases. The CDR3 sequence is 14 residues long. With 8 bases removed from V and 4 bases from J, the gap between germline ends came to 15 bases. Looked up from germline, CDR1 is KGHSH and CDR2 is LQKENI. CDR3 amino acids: CASTPQGPNQPQHF. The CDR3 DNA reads TGTGCCAGCACCCCACAGGGACCAAATCAGCCCCAGCATTTT.

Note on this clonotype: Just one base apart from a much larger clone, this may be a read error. The CDR3 nucleotides are TGTGCCAGCAGCTTGGTACCGGAATTTGGCTACACCTTC. Its protein product is CASSLVPEFGYTF. The J gene is TRBJ1-2, the V gene TRBV7-2; D unresolved. Trimming pared 3 bases from V and 7 bases from J, leaving 12 bases between. Germline lookup yields CDR1 SGHTA and CDR2 FQGNSA. CDR3 length: 13 residues.

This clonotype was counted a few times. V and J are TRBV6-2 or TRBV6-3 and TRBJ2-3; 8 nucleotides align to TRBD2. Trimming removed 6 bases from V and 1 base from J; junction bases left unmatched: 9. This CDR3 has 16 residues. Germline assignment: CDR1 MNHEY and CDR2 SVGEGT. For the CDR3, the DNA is TGTGCCAGCAGCAAATACGGGGGGGCAGGCACAGATACGCAGTATTTT. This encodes CASSKYGGAGTDTQYF.

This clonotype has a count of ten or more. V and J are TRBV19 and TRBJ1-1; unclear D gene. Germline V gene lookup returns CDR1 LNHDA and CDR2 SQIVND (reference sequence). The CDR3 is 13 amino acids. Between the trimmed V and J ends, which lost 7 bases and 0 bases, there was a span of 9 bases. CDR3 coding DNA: TGTGCCAGTACGGATTCGATGAACACTGAAGCTTTCTTT. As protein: CASTDSMNTEAFF.

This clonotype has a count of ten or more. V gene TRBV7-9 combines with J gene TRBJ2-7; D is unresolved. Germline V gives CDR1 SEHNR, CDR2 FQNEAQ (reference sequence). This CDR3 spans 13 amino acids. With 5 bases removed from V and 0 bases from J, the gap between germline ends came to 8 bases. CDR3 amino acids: CASSPVSSYEQYV. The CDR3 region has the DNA TGTGCCAGCAGCCCCGTTTCCTCCTACGAGCAGTACGTC.

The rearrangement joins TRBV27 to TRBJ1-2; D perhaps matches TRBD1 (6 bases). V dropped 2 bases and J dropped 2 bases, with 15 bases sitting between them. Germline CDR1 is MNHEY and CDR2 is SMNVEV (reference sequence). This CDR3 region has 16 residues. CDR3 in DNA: TGTGCCAGCAGTTTAAGACAGGCGACTAGGAACTATGGCTACACCTTC. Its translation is CASSLRQATRNYGYTF.

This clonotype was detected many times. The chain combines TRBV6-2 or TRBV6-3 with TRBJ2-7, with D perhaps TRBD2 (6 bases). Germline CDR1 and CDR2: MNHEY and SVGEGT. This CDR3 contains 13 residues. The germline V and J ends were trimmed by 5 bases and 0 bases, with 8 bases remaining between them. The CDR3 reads CASSKAGSYEQYF. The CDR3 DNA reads TGTGCCAGCAGTAAAGCGGGCTCCTACGAGCAGTACTTC.

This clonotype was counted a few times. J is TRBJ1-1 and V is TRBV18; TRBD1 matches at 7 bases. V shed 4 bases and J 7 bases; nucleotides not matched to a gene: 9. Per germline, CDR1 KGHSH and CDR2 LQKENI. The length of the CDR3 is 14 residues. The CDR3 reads CASSRRTGIYEAFF. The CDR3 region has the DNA TGTGCCAGCTCACGAAGGACAGGAATTTATGAAGCTTTCTTT.

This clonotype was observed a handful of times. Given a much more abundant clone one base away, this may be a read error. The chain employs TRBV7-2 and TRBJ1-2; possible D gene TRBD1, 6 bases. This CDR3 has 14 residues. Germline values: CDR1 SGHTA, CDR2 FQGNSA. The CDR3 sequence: CASANTQGHYGYIF. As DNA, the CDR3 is TGTGCCAGCGCGAACACACAGGGACACTATGGCTACATCTTC.

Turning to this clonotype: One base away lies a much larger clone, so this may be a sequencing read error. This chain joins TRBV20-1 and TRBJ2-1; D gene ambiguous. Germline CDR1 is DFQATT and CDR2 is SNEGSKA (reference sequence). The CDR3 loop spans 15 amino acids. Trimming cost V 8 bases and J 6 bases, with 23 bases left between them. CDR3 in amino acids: CSMKQDSPSRNEQFF. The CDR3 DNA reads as TGCAGTATGAAACAAGACTCGCCTTCCCGCAATGAGCAGTTCTTC.

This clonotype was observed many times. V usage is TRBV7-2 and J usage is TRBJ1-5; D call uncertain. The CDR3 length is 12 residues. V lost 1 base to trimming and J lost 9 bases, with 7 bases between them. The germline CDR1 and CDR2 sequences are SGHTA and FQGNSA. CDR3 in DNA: TGTGCCAGCAGCTTAGGGGGAGGGCCCCAGCATTTT. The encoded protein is CASSLGGGPQHF.

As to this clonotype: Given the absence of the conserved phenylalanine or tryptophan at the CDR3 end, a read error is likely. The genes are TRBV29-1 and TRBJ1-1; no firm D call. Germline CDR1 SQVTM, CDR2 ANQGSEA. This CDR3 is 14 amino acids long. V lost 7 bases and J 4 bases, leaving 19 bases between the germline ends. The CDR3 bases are TGCAGCGCCCATGGACGGGAGGGCGTCACTGAAGCTTTCCTT. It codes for CSAHGREGVTEAFL.

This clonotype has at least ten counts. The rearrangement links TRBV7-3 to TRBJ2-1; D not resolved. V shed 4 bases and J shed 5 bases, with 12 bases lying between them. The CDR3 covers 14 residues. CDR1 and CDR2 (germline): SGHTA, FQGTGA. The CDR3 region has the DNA TGTGCCAGCAGCTCAGCCTACTTAAACAATGAGCAGTTCTTC. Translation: CASSSAYLNNEQFF.

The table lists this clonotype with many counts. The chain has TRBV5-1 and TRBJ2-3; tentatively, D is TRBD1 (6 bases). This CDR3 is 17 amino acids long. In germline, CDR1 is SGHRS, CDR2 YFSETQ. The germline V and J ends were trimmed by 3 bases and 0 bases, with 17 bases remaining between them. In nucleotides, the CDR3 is TGCGCCAGCAGCTCGATGACAGGTACTTCTAGCACAGATACGCAGTATTTT. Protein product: CASSSMTGTSSTDTQYF.